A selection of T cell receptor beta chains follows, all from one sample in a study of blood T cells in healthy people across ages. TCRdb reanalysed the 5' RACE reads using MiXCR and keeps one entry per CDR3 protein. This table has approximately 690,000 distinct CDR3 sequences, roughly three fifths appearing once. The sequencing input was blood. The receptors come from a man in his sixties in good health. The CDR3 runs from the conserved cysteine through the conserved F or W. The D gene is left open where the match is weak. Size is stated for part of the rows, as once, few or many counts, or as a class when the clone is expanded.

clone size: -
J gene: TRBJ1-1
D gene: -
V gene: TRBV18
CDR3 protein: CASSPPARGNTEAFF
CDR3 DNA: TGTGCCAGCTCACCGCCTGCCAGGGGCAACACTGAAGCTTTCTTT

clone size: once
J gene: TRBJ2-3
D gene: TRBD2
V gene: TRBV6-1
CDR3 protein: CASEGDLAGADTQYF
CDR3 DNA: TGTGCCAGTGAGGGAGATCTAGCGGGGGCAGATACGCAGTATTTT

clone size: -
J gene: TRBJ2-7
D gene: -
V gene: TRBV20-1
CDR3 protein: CSAARSGIYEQYF
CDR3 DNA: TGCAGTGCTGCCCGTAGCGGAATCTACGAGCAGTACTTC

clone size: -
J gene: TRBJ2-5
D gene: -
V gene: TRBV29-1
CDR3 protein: CSGQYNQETQYF
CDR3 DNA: TGCAGCGGCCAGTACAACCAAGAGACCCAGTACTTC

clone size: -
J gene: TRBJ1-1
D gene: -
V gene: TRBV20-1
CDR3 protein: CSAREPSGRNTEAFF
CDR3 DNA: TGCAGTGCTAGAGAGCCCAGCGGGAGGAACACTGAAGCTTTCTTT

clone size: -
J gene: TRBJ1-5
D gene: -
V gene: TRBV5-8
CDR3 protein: CASSPDNGHQPQHF
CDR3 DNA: TGTGCCAGCAGCCCCGACAACGGGCATCAGCCCCAGCATTTT

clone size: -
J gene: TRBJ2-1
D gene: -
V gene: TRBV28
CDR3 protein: CASSLGGATYNEQFF
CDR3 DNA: TGTGCCAGCAGTTTAGGGGGGGCCACCTACAATGAGCAGTTCTTC

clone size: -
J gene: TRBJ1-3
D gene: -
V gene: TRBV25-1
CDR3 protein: CASESAPKSGNTIYF
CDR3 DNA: TGTGCCAGCGAATCGGCCCCAAAATCTGGAAACACCATATATTTT

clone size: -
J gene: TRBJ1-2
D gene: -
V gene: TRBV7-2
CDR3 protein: CASSLSWGSGYGYTF
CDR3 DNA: TGTGCCAGCAGCTTATCGTGGGGTTCGGGCTATGGCTACACCTTC

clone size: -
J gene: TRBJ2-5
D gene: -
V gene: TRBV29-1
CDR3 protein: CSVEEGGWAEQETQYF
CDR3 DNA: TGCAGCGTTGAAGAGGGGGGTTGGGCAGAACAAGAGACCCAGTACTTC

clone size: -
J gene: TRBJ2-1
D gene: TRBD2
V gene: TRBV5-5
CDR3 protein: CASSLGLLAGGPNEQFF
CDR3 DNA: TGTGCCAGCAGCTTGGGGCTCCTAGCGGGGGGGCCTAATGAGCAGTTCTTC

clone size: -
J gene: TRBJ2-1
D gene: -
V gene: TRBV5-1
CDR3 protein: CASSLGDSTNEQFF
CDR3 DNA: TGCGCCAGCAGCTTGGGGGATAGCACGAATGAGCAGTTCTTC

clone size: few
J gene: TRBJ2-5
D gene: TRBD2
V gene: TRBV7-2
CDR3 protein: CASSYQAGGQETQYF
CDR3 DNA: TGTGCCAGCAGCTACCAAGCGGGGGGGCAAGAGACCCAGTACTTC

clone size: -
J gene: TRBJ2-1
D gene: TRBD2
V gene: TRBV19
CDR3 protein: CASSVRGGQLGQFF
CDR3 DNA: TGTGCCAGTAGTGTGCGGGGGGGCCAGTTGGGTCAGTTCTTC

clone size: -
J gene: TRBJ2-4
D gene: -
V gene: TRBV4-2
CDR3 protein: CASTDQRTGAKNIQYF
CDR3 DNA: TGTGCCAGCACCGACCAAAGAACAGGGGCCAAAAACATTCAGTACTTC

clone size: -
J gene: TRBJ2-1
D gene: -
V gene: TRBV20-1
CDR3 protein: CSASYFGGGPNEQFF
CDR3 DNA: TGCAGTGCTAGTTACTTTGGAGGGGGGCCCAATGAGCAGTTCTTC

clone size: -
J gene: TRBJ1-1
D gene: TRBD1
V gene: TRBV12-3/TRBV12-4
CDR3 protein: CASNPTGGRTEAFF
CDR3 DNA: TGTGCCAGCAATCCGACAGGGGGCCGGACTGAAGCTTTCTTT

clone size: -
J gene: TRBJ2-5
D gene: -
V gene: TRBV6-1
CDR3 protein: CASTSLGAQETQYF
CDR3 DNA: TGTGCCAGCACTTCACTAGGGGCCCAAGAGACCCAGTACTTC

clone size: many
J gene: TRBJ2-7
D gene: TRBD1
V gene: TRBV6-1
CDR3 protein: CASSWDREDEQYF
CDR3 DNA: TGTGCCAGCAGTTGGGACAGGGAGGACGAGCAGTACTTC

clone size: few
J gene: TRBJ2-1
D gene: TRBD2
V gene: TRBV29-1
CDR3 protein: CSVAVAGGDEQFF
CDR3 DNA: TGCAGCGTTGCCGTGGCGGGGGGCGATGAGCAGTTCTTC

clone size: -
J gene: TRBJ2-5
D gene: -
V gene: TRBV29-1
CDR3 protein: CSVEDWGRQETQYF
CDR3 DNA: TGCAGCGTTGAAGATTGGGGCAGGCAAGAGACCCAGTACTTC

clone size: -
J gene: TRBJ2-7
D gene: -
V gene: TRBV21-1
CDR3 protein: CASSPRPDYEQYF
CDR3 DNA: TGTGCCAGCAGCCCTCGTCCGGACTACGAGCAGTACTTC

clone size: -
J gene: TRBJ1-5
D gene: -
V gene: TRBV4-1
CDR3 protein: CASSPGPRDTKGNQPQHF
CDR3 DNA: TGCGCCAGCAGCCCCGGGCCAAGAGACACTAAGGGCAATCAGCCCCAGCATTTT

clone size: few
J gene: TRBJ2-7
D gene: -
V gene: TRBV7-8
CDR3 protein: CASGLYEQYF
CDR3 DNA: TGTGCCAGCGGCCTATACGAGCAGTACTTC

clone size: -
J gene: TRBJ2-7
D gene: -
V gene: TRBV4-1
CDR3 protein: CASSQEGATFDEQYF
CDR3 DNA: TGCGCCAGCAGCCAGGAGGGGGCCACGTTCGACGAGCAGTACTTC

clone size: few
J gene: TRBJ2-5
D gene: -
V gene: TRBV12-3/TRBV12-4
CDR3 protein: CASSPSGSVRETQYF
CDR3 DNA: TGTGCCAGCAGTCCATCCGGTTCCGTCCGGGAGACCCAGTACTTC

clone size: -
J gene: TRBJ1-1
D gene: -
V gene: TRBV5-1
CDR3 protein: CASSLSPRGNTEAFF
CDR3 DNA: TGCGCCAGCAGCTTGAGCCCGAGAGGGAACACTGAAGCTTTCTTT

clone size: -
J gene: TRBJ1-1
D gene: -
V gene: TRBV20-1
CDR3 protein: CSAREQTNTEAFF
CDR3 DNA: TGCAGTGCTAGAGAACAGACTAACACTGAAGCTTTCTTT

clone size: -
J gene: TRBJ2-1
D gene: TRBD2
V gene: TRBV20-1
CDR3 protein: CSAPGTSRGPYNEQFF
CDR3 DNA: TGCAGTGCTCCCGGGACTAGCCGGGGCCCCTACAATGAGCAGTTCTTC

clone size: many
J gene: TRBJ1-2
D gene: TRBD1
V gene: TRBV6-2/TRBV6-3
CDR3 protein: CASSPDRVYGYTF
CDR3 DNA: TGTGCCAGCAGTCCGGACAGGGTCTATGGCTACACCTTC